This T cell receptor (beta chain) was obtained from a study of blood T cell repertoires in COVID-19. Study-level information: Material from acute and convalescent COVID-19 was sourced from the United States, Italy and Spain. T cells, B-cell-depleted T cells, or PBMCs provided the cDNA or gDNA that served as material.

Germline V gene sequence: CDR1 SGHNT, CDR2 YYREEE (reference sequence). Trimming pared 4 bases from V and 4 bases from J, leaving 14 bases between. The CDR3 is 14 amino acids. How the authors handled the data: Cell counts per sample came from amplifying reference gene primers. The data were produced by immunoSEQ multiplex PCR, yet TCRdb's version contains in-frame clones alone and is incomplete. D and trimming were read from the DNA, whereas the V and J calls and clone size are those reported in that table. The table shows approximately 160,000 clones, with around 77% occurring only once. The chain joins TRBV5-4 to TRBJ1-2, with D possibly matching TRBD1 (5 bases). Specimen: peripheral blood. This sequence was found in a man in his 70s with acute or convalescent COVID-19. The CDR3 here is CASSDRRASYGYTF. CDR3 DNA: TGTGCCAGCAGCGACCGCAGGGCCTCCTATGGCTACACCTTC.